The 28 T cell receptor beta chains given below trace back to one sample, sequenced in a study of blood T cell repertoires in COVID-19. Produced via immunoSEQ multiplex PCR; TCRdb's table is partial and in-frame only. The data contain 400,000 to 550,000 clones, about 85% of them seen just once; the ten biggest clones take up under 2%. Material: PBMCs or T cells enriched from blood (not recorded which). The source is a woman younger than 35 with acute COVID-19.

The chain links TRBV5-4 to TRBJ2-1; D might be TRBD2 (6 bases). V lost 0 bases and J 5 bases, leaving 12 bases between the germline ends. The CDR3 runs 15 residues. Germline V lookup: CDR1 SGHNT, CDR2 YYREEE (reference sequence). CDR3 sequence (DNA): TGTGCCAGCAGCTTGGGGGAGGCCCCCAACAATGAGCAGTTCTTC. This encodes CASSLGEAPNNEQFF.

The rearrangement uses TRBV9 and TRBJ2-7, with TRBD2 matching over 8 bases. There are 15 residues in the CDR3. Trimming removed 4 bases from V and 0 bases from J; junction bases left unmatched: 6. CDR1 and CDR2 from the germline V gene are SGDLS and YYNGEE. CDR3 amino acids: CASSIGGALSYEQYF. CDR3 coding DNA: TGTGCCAGCAGCATCGGGGGGGCTCTCTCCTACGAGCAGTACTTC.

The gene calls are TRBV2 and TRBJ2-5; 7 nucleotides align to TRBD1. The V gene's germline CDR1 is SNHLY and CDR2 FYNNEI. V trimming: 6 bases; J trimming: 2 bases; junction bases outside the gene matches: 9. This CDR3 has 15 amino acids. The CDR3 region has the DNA TGTGCCAGCAGGGCCCAAACGACAGGGCAAGAGACCCAGTACTTC. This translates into CASRAQTTGQETQYF.

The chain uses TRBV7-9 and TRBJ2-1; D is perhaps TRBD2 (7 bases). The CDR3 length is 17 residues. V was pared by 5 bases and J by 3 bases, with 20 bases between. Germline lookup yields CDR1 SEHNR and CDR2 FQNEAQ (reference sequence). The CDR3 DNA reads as TGTGCCAGCAGCCCCTTAGGAGGGGGGGCACTCTACAATGAGCAGTTCTTC. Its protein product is CASSPLGGGALYNEQFF.

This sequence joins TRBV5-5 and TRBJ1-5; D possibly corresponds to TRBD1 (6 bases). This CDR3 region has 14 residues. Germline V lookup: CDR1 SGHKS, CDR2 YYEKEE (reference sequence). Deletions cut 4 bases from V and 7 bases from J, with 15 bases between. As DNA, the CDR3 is TGTGCCAGCAGCCTTACCGACAGGATACAGCCCCAGCATTTT. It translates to CASSLTDRIQPQHF.

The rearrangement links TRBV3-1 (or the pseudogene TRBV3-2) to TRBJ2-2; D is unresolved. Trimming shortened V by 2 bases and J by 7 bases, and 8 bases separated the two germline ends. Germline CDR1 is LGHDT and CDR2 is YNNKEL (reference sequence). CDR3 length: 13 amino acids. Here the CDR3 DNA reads TGTGCCAGCAGCCAATCGCGGATCGGGGAGCTGTTTTTT. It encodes CASSQSRIGELFF.

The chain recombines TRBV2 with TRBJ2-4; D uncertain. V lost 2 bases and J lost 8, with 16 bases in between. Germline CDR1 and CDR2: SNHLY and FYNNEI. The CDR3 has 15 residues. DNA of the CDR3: TGTGCCAGCAGTGAAAAGCATAGCAGAAAGGACATTCAGTACTTC. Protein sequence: CASSEKHSRKDIQYF.

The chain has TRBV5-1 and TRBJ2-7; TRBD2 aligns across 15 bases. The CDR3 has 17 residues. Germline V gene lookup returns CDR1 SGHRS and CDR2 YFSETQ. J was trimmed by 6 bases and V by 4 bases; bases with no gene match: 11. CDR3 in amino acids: CASSIPGTSGGLGEQYF. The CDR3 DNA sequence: TGCGCCAGCAGCATACCCGGGACTAGCGGGGGGCTCGGCGAGCAGTACTTC.

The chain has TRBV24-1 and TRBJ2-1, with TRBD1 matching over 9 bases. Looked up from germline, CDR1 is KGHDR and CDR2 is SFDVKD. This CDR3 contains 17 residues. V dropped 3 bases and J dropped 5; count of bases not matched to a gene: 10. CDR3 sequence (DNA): TGTGCCACCAGTGATGCTGGCCTAGGGACAGGGAACAATGAGCAGTTCTTC. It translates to CATSDAGLGTGNNEQFF.

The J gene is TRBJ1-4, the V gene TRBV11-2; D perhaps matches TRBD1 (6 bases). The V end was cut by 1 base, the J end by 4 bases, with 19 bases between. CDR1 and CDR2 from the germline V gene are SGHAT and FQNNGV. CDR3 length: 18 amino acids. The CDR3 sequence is CASSLASRGGYGNEKLFF. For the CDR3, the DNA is TGTGCCAGCAGCTTAGCTTCCAGGGGCGGGTATGGTAATGAAAAACTGTTTTTT.

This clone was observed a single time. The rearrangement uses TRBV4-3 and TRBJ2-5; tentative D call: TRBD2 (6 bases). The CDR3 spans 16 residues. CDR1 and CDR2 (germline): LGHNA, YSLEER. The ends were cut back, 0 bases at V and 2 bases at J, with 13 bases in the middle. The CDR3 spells CASSQESGAGQETQYF. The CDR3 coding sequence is TGCGCCAGCAGCCAAGAATCTGGGGCGGGGCAAGAGACCCAGTACTTC.

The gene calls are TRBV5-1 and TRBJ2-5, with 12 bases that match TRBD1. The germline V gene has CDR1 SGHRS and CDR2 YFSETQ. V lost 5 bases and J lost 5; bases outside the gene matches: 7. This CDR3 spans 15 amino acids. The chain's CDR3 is CASSTGTGGGETQYF. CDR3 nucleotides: TGCGCCAGCAGTACCGGGACAGGGGGCGGGGAGACCCAGTACTTC.

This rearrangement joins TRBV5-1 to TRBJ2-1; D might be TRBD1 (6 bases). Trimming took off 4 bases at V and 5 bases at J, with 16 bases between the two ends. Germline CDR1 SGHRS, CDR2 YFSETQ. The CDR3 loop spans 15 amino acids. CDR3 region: CASSRKQGNDNEQFF. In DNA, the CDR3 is TGCGCCAGCAGCCGCAAACAGGGAAATGACAATGAGCAGTTCTTC.

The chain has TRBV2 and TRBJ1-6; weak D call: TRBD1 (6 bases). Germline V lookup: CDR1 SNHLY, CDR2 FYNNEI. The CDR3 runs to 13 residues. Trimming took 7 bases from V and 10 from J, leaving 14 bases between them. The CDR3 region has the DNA TGTGCCAGCAATTACAGGGAGAGCTCACCCCTCCACTTT. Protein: CASNYRESSPLHF.

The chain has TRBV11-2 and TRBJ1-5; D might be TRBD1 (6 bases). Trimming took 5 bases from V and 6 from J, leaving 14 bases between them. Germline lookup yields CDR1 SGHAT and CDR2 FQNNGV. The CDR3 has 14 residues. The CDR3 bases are TGTGCCAGCAGCACTACAGGGATCTCTCAGCCCCAGCATTTT. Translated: CASSTTGISQPQHF.

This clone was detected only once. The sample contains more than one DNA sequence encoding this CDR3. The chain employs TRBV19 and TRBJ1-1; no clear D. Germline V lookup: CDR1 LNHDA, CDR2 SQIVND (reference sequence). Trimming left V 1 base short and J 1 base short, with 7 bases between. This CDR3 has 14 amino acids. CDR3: CASSIGRGNTEAFF. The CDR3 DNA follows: TGTGCCAGTAGTATAGGTCGGGGGAACACTGAAGCTTTCTTT.

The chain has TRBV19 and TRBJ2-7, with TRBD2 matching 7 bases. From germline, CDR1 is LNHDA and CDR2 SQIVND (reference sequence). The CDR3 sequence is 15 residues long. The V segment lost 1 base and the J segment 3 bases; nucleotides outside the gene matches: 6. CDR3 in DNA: TGTGCCAGTAGTATAGCGGGAGGATGGGGCTACGAGCAGTACTTC. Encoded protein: CASSIAGGWGYEQYF. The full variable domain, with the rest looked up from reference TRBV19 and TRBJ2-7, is DGGITQSPKYLFRKEGQNVTLSCEQNLNHDAMYWYRQDPGQGLRLIYYSQIVNDFQKGDIAEGYSVSREKKESFPLTVTSAQKNPTAFYLCASSIAGGWGYEQYFGPGTRLTVT.

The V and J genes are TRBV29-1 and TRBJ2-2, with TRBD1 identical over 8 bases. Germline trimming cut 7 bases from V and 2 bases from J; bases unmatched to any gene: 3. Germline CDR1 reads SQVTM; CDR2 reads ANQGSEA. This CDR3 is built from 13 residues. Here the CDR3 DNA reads TGCAGCGCCGGACAGGGTAACACCGGGGAGCTGTTTTTT. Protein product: CSAGQGNTGELFF.

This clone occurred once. In DNA, the CDR3 is TGTGCCACCAGTGATGCTCCAGGGTCTGAAGCTTTCTTT. It yields the protein CATSDAPGSEAFF. The chain combines TRBV24-1 with TRBJ1-1; a possible D gene is TRBD1 (5 bases). The V gene lost 3 bases and the J gene lost 6 bases, with 10 bases spanning the gap. Germline assignment: CDR1 KGHDR and CDR2 SFDVKD. The CDR3 is made up of 13 amino acids.

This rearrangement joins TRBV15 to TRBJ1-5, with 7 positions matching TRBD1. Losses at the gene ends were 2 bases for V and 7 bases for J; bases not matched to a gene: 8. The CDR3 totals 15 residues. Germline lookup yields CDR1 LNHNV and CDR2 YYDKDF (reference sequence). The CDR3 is CATSRLQGSGQPQHF. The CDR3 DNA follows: TGTGCCACCAGCAGACTACAGGGGTCGGGACAGCCCCAGCATTTT.

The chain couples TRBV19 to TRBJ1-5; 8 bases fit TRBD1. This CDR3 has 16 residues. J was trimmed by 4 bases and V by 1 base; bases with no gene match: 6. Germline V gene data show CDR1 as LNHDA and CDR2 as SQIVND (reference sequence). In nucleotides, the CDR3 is TGTGCCAGTAGTATAGGACAGGGGATCAGTAATCAGCCCCAGCATTTT. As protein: CASSIGQGISNQPQHF.

CDR3 loop: CASSVRSGTPYEQYF. CDR3 in DNA: TGTGCCAGCAGCGTAAGATCGGGGACTCCCTACGAGCAGTACTTC. This chain links TRBV9 with TRBJ2-7, with D tentatively TRBD2 (6 bases). V was cut by 1 base and J by 2 bases, with 13 bases left in between. Per germline, CDR1 SGDLS and CDR2 YYNGEE. The CDR3 contains 15 residues.

This chain's CDR3 is CASTLRRGAKVYF. The CDR3 DNA is TGTGCCAGCACCTTGAGACGGGGGGCGAAAGTATATTTT. The rearrangement joins TRBV6-5 to TRBJ2-3, with D possibly matching TRBD2 (7 bases). V gave up 7 bases and J gave up 15 bases, with 23 bases separating them. The V gene's germline CDR1 is MNHEY and CDR2 SVGAGI. CDR3 length equals 13 residues.

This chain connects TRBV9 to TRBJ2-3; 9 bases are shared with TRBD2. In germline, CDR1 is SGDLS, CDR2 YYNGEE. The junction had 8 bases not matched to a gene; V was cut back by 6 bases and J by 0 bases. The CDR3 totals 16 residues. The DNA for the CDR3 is TGTGCCAGCACTCTTTCGCTAGCGGGGAGCACAGATACGCAGTATTTT. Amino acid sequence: CASTLSLAGSTDTQYF. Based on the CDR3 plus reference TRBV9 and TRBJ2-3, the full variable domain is DSGVTQTPKHLITATGQRVTLRCSPRSGDLSVYWYQQSLDQGLQFLIQYYNGEERAKGNILERFSAQQFPDLHSELNLSSLELGDSALYFCASTLSLAGSTDTQYFGPGTRLTVL.

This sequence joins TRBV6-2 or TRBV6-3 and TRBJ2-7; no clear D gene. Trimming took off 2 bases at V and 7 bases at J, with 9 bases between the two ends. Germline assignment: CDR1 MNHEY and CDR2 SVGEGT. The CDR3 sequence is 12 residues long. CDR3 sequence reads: CASSYELWEQYF. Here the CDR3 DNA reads TGTGCCAGCAGTTACGAGTTGTGGGAGCAGTACTTC.

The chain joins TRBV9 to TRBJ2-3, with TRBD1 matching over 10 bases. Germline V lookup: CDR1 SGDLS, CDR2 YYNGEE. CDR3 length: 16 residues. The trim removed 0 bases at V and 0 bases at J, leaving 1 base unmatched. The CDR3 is CASSVGTGGSTDTQYF. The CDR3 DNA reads TGTGCCAGCAGCGTAGGGACAGGGGGGAGCACAGATACGCAGTATTTT.

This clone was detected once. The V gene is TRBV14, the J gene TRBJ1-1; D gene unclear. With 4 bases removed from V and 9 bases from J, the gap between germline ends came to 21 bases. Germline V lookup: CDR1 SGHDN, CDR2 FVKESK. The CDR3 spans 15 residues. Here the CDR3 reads CASSPTGRERAKAFF. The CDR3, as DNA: TGTGCCAGCAGCCCGACCGGGAGGGAAAGGGCCAAAGCTTTCTTT.

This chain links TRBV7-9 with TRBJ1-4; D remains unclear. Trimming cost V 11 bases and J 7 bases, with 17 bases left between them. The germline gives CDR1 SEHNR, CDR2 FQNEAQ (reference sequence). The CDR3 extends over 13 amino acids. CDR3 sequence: CAGNTPGIEKLFF. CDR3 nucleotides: TGTGCCGGGAATACGCCGGGGATTGAAAAACTGTTTTTT.